This TCR beta chain is from a study of human T cells and chemical hapten exposure. Study-level results: The study found that PT1 expanded TCR counts correlated positively with patch test score. There were significantly more large CDR3 similarity clusters among expanded TCRs than among controls.

Sample time point: patch test 1, 2 weeks after DPC sensitization. The treatment is: therapeutic diphenylcyclopropenone sensitization with weekly scalp DPC. Turning to this clonotype: Antigen: not known.

This CDR3 is 18 amino acids long. The germline V gene has CDR1 SGHAT and CDR2 FQNNGV. V was clipped by 1 base and J by 3 bases; unmatched bases: 10. Individual cDNA molecules had unique molecular identifiers attached to them by the library. MiXCR was run by TCRdb on the RACE reads, yielding one entry per CDR3 protein. Of under 130,000 distinct CDR3 sequences listed, around 10% are singletons. The clonotype originates from a woman in her forties with alopecia areata. Some clones in this sample may be carry-over from other donors' samples. This chain links TRBV11-2 with TRBJ2-3, with TRBD2 identical over 10 bases. The material sequenced was whole blood, taken in connection with sensitization to the hapten diphenylcyclopropenone (DPC). CDR3 loop: CASSLVSLAGAPTDTQYF. DNA of the CDR3: TGTGCCAGCAGCTTAGTAAGCCTAGCGGGAGCTCCGACAGATACGCAGTATTTT.